This T cell receptor beta chain was identified in a study of cytomegalovirus exposure and HLA in healthy donors. For the study at large: A later analysis reported the same platform for the 100 to 150 validation repertoires and the approximately 700 first-cohort repertoires. Whole-study results and caveats: Investigators reported 164 TCR beta chains as tied to cytomegalovirus. Confirmation in vitro established that a few CMV-associated chains were specific for CMV antigens. Subsequent analysis of the 120 or so validation repertoires found a tendency for first-cohort TCR clusters to co-occur.

On this clone: What it binds is unknown.

The CDR3 is made up of 16 amino acids. CDR1 and CDR2 from the germline V gene are KGHSH and LQKENI. The V and J ends lost 1 base and 2 bases, in that order; junction bases with no gene match: 4. Clones were read by immunoSEQ multiplex PCR, and TCRdb kept only the in-frame ones, dropping some. Of 90,000 to 150,000 clones detected, roughly 88% appear once; the ten largest clones hold about 6.9%. V and J are TRBV18 and TRBJ2-7; 11 nucleotides line up with TRBD2. The clonotype comes from a woman aged 18-29 years in good health and CMV-seropositive. The sample consisted of PBMCs. This chain's CDR3 is CASSPLVAGGPYEQYF. The CDR3 region has the DNA TGTGCCAGCTCACCACTGGTAGCGGGAGGGCCCTACGAGCAGTACTTC.